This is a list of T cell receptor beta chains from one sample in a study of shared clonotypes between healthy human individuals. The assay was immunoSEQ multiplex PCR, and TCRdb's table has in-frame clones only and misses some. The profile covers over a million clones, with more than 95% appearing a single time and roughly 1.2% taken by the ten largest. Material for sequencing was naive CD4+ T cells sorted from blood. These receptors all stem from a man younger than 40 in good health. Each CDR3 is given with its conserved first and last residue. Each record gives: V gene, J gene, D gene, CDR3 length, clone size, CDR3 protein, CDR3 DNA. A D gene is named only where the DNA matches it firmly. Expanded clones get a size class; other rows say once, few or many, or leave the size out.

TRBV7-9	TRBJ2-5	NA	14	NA	CASSLVGSLGTQYF	TGTGCCAGCAGCTTAGTCGGGAGTCTCGGGACCCAGTACTTC
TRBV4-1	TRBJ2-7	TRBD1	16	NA	CASSPRGQGAPNEQYF	TGCGCCAGCAGCCCCCGGGGACAGGGAGCTCCTAACGAGCAGTACTTC
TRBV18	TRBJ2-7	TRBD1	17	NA	CASSRSVGTGGRYEQYF	TGTGCCAGCTCACGATCCGTCGGGACAGGGGGCCGATACGAGCAGTACTTC
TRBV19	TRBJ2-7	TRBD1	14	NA	CASREGGRSYEQYF	TGTGCCAGTAGGGAAGGGGGCCGCTCCTACGAGCAGTACTTC
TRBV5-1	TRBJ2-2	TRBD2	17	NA	CASSSRTSGLNTGELFF	TGCGCCAGCAGCTCACGGACTAGCGGGTTGAACACCGGGGAGCTGTTTTTT
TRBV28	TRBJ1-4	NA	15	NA	CASRSRTVHNEKLFF	TGTGCCAGCAGAAGCAGGACAGTTCATAATGAAAAACTGTTTTTT
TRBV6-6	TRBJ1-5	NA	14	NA	CASSPSGGNQPQHF	TGTGCCAGCAGCCCCTCGGGGGGCAATCAGCCCCAGCATTTT
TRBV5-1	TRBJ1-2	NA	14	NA	CASSPSGGRYGYTF	TGCGCCAGCAGCCCCTCGGGGGGTCGATATGGCTACACCTTC
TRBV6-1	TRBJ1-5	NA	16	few	CASSDLRVMGPQPQHF	TGTGCCAGCAGTGACCTCAGGGTTATGGGGCCTCAGCCCCAGCATTTT
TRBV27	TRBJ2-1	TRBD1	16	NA	CASSLSRDRPLNEQFF	TGTGCCAGCAGTTTGTCCCGGGACAGACCACTCAATGAGCAGTTCTTC
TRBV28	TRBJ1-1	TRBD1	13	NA	CATTGVGRPEAFF	TGTGCCACCACAGGGGTCGGTCGGCCTGAAGCTTTCTTT
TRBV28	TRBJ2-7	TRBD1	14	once	CASSLADRVYEQYF	TGTGCCAGCAGTTTGGCGGACAGGGTGTACGAGCAGTACTTC
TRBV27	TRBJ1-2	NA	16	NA	CASSLSPGLRTGGYTF	TGTGCCAGCAGTTTATCCCCCGGACTGAGGACGGGAGGCTACACCTTC
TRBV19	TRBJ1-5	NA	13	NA	CASSITSNQPQHF	TGTGCCAGTAGTATAACTAGCAATCAGCCCCAGCATTTT
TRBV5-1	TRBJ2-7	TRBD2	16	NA	CASSLKLAGGSHEQYF	TGCGCCAGCAGCTTGAAGCTAGCGGGAGGGTCCCACGAGCAGTACTTC
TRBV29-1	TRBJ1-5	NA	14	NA	CSVSIDSSNQPQHF	TGCAGCGTGTCCATAGACAGTAGCAATCAGCCCCAGCATTTT
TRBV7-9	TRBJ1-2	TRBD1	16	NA	CASNDEDRGKDYGYTF	TGTGCCAGCAACGACGAGGACAGGGGAAAGGACTATGGCTACACCTTC
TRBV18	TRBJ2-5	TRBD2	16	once	CASSHASGRATETQYF	TGTGCCAGCTCACACGCTAGCGGGAGGGCCACGGAGACCCAGTACTTC
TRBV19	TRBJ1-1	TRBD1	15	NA	CASRMGYRGRAEAFF	TGTGCCAGTAGGATGGGGTACAGGGGGCGGGCTGAAGCTTTCTTT
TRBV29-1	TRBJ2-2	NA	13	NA	CSVAQAQTGELFF	TGCAGCGTCGCACAAGCCCAAACCGGGGAGCTGTTTTTT
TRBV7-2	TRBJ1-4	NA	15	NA	CASSLDRGYNEKLFF	TGTGCCAGCAGCTTAGATAGGGGGTATAATGAAAAACTGTTTTTT
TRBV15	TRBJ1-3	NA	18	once	CATSRATDGKPPRNTIYF	TGTGCCACCAGCAGAGCCACGGACGGCAAGCCTCCTCGAAACACCATATATTTT
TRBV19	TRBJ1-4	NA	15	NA	CASSLAGGGIEKLFF	TGTGCCAGTAGTCTAGCCGGCGGGGGAATAGAAAAACTGTTTTTT
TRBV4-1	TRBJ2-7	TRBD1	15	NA	CASSQGGQGLWEQYF	TGCGCCAGCAGCCAAGGAGGACAGGGACTCTGGGAGCAGTACTTC
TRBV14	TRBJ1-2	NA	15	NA	CASSHSNQGIRGYTF	TGTGCCAGCAGCCACAGTAACCAGGGGATACGTGGCTACACCTTC
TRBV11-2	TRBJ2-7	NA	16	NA	CASAPVASLASGEQYF	TGTGCCAGCGCCCCTGTAGCTTCCCTAGCGTCGGGCGAGCAGTACTTC
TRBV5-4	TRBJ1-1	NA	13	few	CASSLGGQREAFF	TGTGCCAGCAGCTTGGGAGGACAAAGGGAAGCTTTCTTT
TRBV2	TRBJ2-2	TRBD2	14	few	CASSSGGNTGELFF	TGTGCCAGCAGCTCGGGGGGGAACACCGGGGAGCTGTTTTTT
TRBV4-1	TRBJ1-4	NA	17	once	CASSQVGPGRTNEKLFF	TGCGCCAGCAGCCAAGTTGGACCGGGCAGAACTAATGAAAAACTGTTTTTT
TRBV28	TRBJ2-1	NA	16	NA	CASTQPELGSYNEQFF	TGTGCCAGCACCCAACCCGAACTAGGCTCCTACAATGAGCAGTTCTTC
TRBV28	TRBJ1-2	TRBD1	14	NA	CASSSGGQGSGYTF	TGTGCCAGCAGTTCCGGTGGACAGGGTAGCGGCTACACCTTC
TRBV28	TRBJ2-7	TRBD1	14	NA	CASSTGTGSFEQYF	TGTGCCAGCAGCACCGGGACAGGGAGTTTCGAGCAGTACTTC
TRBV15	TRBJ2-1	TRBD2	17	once	CATSPGTSSVLYNEQFF	TGTGCCACCAGCCCCGGGACTAGCTCCGTCCTCTACAATGAGCAGTTCTTC
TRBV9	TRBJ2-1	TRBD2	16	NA	CASSTGPGLAGSEQFF	TGTGCCAGCAGCACAGGACCGGGACTAGCGGGAAGTGAGCAGTTCTTC
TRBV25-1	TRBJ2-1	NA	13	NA	CASSQSSYNEQFF	TGTGCCAGCAGCCAGTCCTCCTACAATGAGCAGTTCTTC
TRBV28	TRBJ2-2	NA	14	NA	CASRPDRSQVGLFF	TGTGCCAGCAGGCCCGACAGGTCCCAGGTCGGGCTGTTTTTT
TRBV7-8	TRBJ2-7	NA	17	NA	CASSLGRLRQGSYEQYF	TGTGCCAGCAGCTTAGGCCGACTCCGTCAGGGCTCCTACGAGCAGTACTTC
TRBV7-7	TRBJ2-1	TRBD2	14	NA	CASSPGGFRHEQFF	TGTGCCAGCAGCCCGGGGGGGTTTCGGCATGAGCAGTTCTTC
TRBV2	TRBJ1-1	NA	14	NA	CASRKTAITTEAFF	TGTGCCAGCAGAAAAACAGCTATTACCACTGAAGCTTTCTTT
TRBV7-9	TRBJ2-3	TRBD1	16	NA	CASSLGDRRSTDTQYF	TGTGCCAGCAGCTTAGGGGACAGGAGGAGCACAGATACGCAGTATTTT
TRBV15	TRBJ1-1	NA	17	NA	CATSRDFLRTSNTEAFF	TGTGCCACCAGCAGAGATTTCTTGCGGACCTCGAACACTGAAGCTTTCTTT
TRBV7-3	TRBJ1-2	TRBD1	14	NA	CASSSRGRLDGYTF	TGTGCCAGCAGCTCCAGGGGGCGACTAGATGGCTACACCTTC
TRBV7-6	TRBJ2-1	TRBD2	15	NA	CASGRAAGDYNEQFF	TGTGCCAGCGGAAGGGCTGCGGGGGACTACAATGAGCAGTTCTTC
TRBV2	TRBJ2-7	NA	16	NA	CASSGDPGQFSYEQYF	TGTGCCAGCAGTGGGGATCCCGGACAGTTTTCCTACGAGCAGTACTTC
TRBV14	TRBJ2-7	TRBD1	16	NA	CASSRRVGTDYYEQYF	TGTGCCAGCAGCCGCCGGGTCGGGACAGACTACTACGAGCAGTACTTC
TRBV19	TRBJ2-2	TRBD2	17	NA	CASSPKGLAGYTGELFF	TGTGCCAGTAGTCCTAAGGGGCTAGCGGGATACACCGGGGAGCTGTTTTTT